This passage covers 11 T cell receptor beta chains from one sample sequenced in a study of Ad26.COV2.S vaccination and SARS-CoV-2 variants. Assay used: immunoSEQ multiplex PCR; TCRdb lists only in-frame clones, some missing. The repertoire holds some 250,000 clones, with 85% to 90% as singletons. As to treatment: about 20 received Ad26.COV2.S at low or high dose, single or two shots; 5 received placebo; per-sample allocation not given. It was on day 63 after the first vaccine or placebo injection that samples were taken. The specimen comprised peripheral blood, sampled in a trial of Ad26.COV2.S vaccine versus placebo. The receptors were gathered from a person aged 18-60 years who received the Ad26.COV2.S COVID-19 vaccine or a placebo.

Only a few counts were recorded for this clone. The rearrangement joins TRBV13 to TRBJ1-3; the D gene is possibly TRBD1 (6 bases). V was cut by 6 bases and J by 0 bases, with 18 bases left in between. The germline CDR1 and CDR2 sequences are PRHDT and FYEKMQ (reference sequence). The CDR3 extends over 17 amino acids. The CDR3 DNA is TGTGCCAGCAGTCGCCCGTGGGACACCAACTCTGGAAACACCATATATTTT. Translation gives CASSRPWDTNSGNTIYF.

On this clone: Other DNA sequences in the sample encode the same CDR3. The chain uses TRBV6-2 or TRBV6-3 and TRBJ2-7; unclear D gene. Trimming shortened V by 6 bases and J by 0 bases, and 6 bases separated the two germline ends. Looked up from germline, CDR1 is MNHEY and CDR2 is SVGEGT. The CDR3 is 12 amino acids. CDR3 DNA sequence: TGTGCCAGCAGCCAAAGCTCCTACGAGCAGTACTTC. It encodes CASSQSSYEQYF.

V is TRBV10-3 and J is TRBJ1-1, with unresolved D. This CDR3 spans 13 amino acids. The germline V and J ends were trimmed by 4 bases and 2 bases, with 8 bases remaining between them. CDR1 and CDR2 from the germline V gene are ENHRY and SYGVKD. CDR3 DNA sequence: TGTGCCATCAGTGGTCAGAGAAACACTGAAGCTTTCTTT. Translating it yields CAISGQRNTEAFF.

The CDR3 reads CASSFPKGNQPQHF. As DNA, the CDR3 is TGTGCCAGCAGTTTCCCCAAAGGAAATCAGCCCCAGCATTTT. The chain couples TRBV6-2 or TRBV6-3 to TRBJ1-5; no clear D. Germline-derived CDR1 and CDR2 are MNHEY and SVGEGT. The CDR3 contains 14 residues. V lost 4 bases to trimming and J lost 4 bases, with 11 bases between them.

The chain employs TRBV5-6 and TRBJ2-7, with D possibly matching TRBD1 (6 bases). This CDR3 has 17 amino acids. Germline assignment: CDR1 SGHDT and CDR2 YYEEEE. V was trimmed by 0 bases and J by 3 bases, leaving 19 bases between them. The CDR3 region has the DNA TGTGCCAGCAGCTTGGGGGCTGTCGGGACACCATTCTACGAGCAGTACTTC. Its translation: CASSLGAVGTPFYEQYF. Filled out from reference TRBV5-6 and TRBJ2-7, the complete variable domain reads DAGVTQSPTHLIKTRGQQVTLRCSPKSGHDTVSWYQQALGQGPQFIFQYYEEEERQRGNFPDRFSGHQFPNYSSELNVNALLLGDSALYLCASSLGAVGTPFYEQYFGPGTRLTVT.

V gene TRBV30 combines with J gene TRBJ2-2, with a weak D call TRBD1 (5 bases). From germline, CDR1 is GTSNPN and CDR2 SVGIG (reference sequence). This CDR3 has 13 residues. The ends were cut back, 1 base at V and 8 bases at J, with 11 bases in the middle. The CDR3 coding sequence is TGTGCCTGGAGTGCGACAGCCGCGGGGGAGCTGTTTTTT. Amino acids: CAWSATAAGELFF.

On this clone itself: Additional DNA sequences in this sample encode the identical CDR3. This chain connects TRBV4-3 to TRBJ1-5; no firm D call. The V and J ends lost 0 bases and 4 bases respectively, with 4 bases between them. CDR3 size: 13 residues. Per the germline V gene, CDR1 is LGHNA and CDR2 is YSLEER. CDR3 DNA: TGCGCCAGCAGCCAAGATAGGAATCAGCCCCAGCATTTT. Its translation is CASSQDRNQPQHF.

CDR3 sequence (DNA): TGTGCCAGTAGCCCTGGGATCAGGGCCTTATTCACAGATACGCAGTATTTT. Amino acids: CASSPGIRALFTDTQYF. V is TRBV19 and J is TRBJ2-3; possible D gene TRBD1, 5 bases. CDR3 length: 17 residues. V was clipped by 6 bases and J by 2 bases, with 21 bases between them. The V gene's germline CDR1 is LNHDA and CDR2 SQIVND (reference sequence).

This chain connects TRBV19 to TRBJ1-4; 10 bases map to TRBD1. The CDR3 runs to 15 residues. Germline V gives CDR1 LNHDA, CDR2 SQIVND (reference sequence). The V segment lost 2 bases and the J segment 7 bases; nucleotides outside the gene matches: 4. The CDR3 DNA sequence: TGTGCCAGTAGTATAACGGGACAGGGGTCTGAAAAACTGTTTTTT. This codes for CASSITGQGSEKLFF.

Only a few counts were recorded for this clone. The V and J genes are TRBV2 and TRBJ1-5, with D uncertain. The CDR3 consists of 13 residues. In germline, CDR1 is SNHLY, CDR2 FYNNEI. V shed 6 bases and J shed 0 bases, with 6 bases lying between them. Written as DNA, the CDR3 is TGTGCCAGCAGATTCGATAGCAATCAGCCCCAGCATTTT. As protein: CASRFDSNQPQHF.

The CDR3 sequence is CASRPGLATNEQFF. The CDR3, as DNA: TGTGCCAGCAGACCGGGACTAGCAACGAATGAGCAGTTCTTC. The V gene is TRBV6-5, the J gene TRBJ2-1; 9 nucleotides align to TRBD2. The V and J ends lost 6 bases and 7 bases, in that order; junction bases with no gene match: 7. Germline V CDR1 and CDR2: MNHEY, SVGAGI. There are 14 residues in the CDR3.